The next 20 T cell receptor beta chains were all read from a single sample in a study of long-term antiretroviral therapy in people with HIV. A v3.0 immunoSEQ assay was performed at survey level. TCRdb keeps only in-frame clones here, not all; method: immunoSEQ multiplex PCR. Of roughly 12,000 clones in the sample, roughly three quarters were seen once. The source was unsorted PBMCs, collected 0.8 years before starting antiretroviral therapy. These receptors were collected from a woman between 35 and 50 years old with HIV.

The chain couples TRBV7-9 to TRBJ2-5, with D perhaps assigned TRBD1 or TRBD2 (5 bases each). Germline lookup yields CDR1 SEHNR and CDR2 FQNEAQ (reference sequence). The CDR3 runs 13 residues. V gave up 2 bases and J gave up 3 bases, with 7 bases separating them. The CDR3 region has the DNA TGTGCCAGCAGCTTATTGGGGGAAGAGACCCAGTACTTC. Its translation: CASSLLGEETQYF.

The V call is TRBV15, the J call TRBJ2-5, with D unclear. The length of the CDR3 is 13 residues. CDR1 and CDR2 from the germline V gene are LNHNV and YYDKDF (reference sequence). Between the trimmed V and J ends, which lost 7 bases and 4 bases, there was a span of 13 bases. CDR3 residues: CATTISLGETQYF. The CDR3 coding sequence is TGTGCCACCACCATCTCGTTAGGAGAGACCCAGTACTTC.

This clone showed up just a few times. The chain has TRBV28 and TRBJ1-1; no clear D. The ends were cut back, 4 bases at V and 3 bases at J, with 9 bases in the middle. CDR3 length: 13 amino acids. CDR1 is MDHEN and CDR2 is SYDVKM in the germline V gene. The CDR3: CASSSMAYTEAFF. The CDR3 DNA reads TGTGCCAGCAGTTCTATGGCGTACACTGAAGCTTTCTTT. Combining the CDR3 with reference TRBV28 and TRBJ1-1 gives the whole variable domain DVKVTQSSRYLVKRTGEKVFLECVQDMDHENMFWYRQDPGLGLRLIYFSYDVKMKEKGDIPEGYSVSREKKERFSLILESASTNQTSMYLCASSSMAYTEAFFGQGTRLTVV.

This clone appeared a few times. The V and J genes are TRBV7-2 and TRBJ2-7; no firm D call. Germline V CDR1 and CDR2: SGHTA, FQGNSA. CDR3 length equals 15 residues. V lost 7 bases and J lost 2, with 18 bases in between. The CDR3 nucleotides are TGTGCCAGCACCTCCCGCCCCCGCGCGCCCTACGAGCAGTACTTC. Translating gives CASTSRPRAPYEQYF.

This chain connects TRBV15 to TRBJ2-1; D possibly corresponds to TRBD2 (6 bases). Trimming removed 1 base from V and 5 bases from J, with 15 bases in between. The CDR3 totals 16 residues. Germline V lookup: CDR1 LNHNV, CDR2 YYDKDF (reference sequence). The DNA for the CDR3 is TGTGCCACCAGCAGAGGTTCGGGAGTTCCCCACAATGAGCAGTTCTTC. This sequence encodes CATSRGSGVPHNEQFF.

Here the CDR3 DNA reads TGTGCCAGCAGCTTAGAACTAGCGAGGGGTGAGCAGTTCTTC. This translates into CASSLELARGEQFF. The J gene is TRBJ2-1, the V gene TRBV7-2; 7 bases align to TRBD2. The V and J ends lost 1 base and 9 bases, in that order; junction bases with no gene match: 6. CDR1 and CDR2 from the germline V gene are SGHTA and FQGNSA. This CDR3 has 14 residues.

The chain joins TRBV27 to TRBJ1-5; D is ambiguous. In germline, CDR1 is MNHEY, CDR2 SMNVEV (reference sequence). The CDR3 has 12 residues. The ends were cut back, 6 bases at V and 4 bases at J, with 7 bases in the middle. The CDR3 sequence is CASRVGNQPQHF. The CDR3 DNA reads as TGTGCCAGCAGAGTGGGAAATCAGCCCCAGCATTTT.

The J gene is TRBJ1-1, the V gene TRBV7-3, with D tentatively TRBD1 (6 bases). Germline lookup yields CDR1 SGHTA and CDR2 FQGTGA. Trimming shortened V by 0 bases and J by 2 bases, and 13 bases separated the two germline ends. The CDR3 covers 16 residues. CDR3: CASSLTAGAENTEAFF. In DNA, the CDR3 is TGTGCCAGCAGCTTAACGGCGGGGGCAGAAAACACTGAAGCTTTCTTT. Variable domain in full (rest from reference TRBV7-3 and TRBJ1-1): GAGVSQTPSNKVTEKGKYVELRCDPISGHTALYWYRQSLGQGPEFLIYFQGTGAADDSGLPNDRFFAVRPEGSVSTLKIQRTERGDSAVYLCASSLTAGAENTEAFFGQGTRLTVV.

This clone turned up a few times. The identical CDR3 is also encoded by other nucleotide sequences in the sample. This chain connects TRBV7-2 to TRBJ2-7; D is tentatively TRBD1 or TRBD2 (5 bases each). This CDR3 comprises 15 residues. The ends were cut back, 1 base at V and 0 bases at J, with 10 bases in the middle. The V gene's germline CDR1 is SGHTA and CDR2 FQGNSA. The CDR3 DNA reads TGTGCCAGCAGCTTAGGTGGGACGAACTCCTACGAGCAGTACTTC. Its protein is CASSLGGTNSYEQYF.

This clone has just a few counts. The rearrangement links TRBV18 to TRBJ2-1; tentative D call: TRBD1 (5 bases). This CDR3 region has 14 residues. V lost 4 bases, J lost 9 bases, and 16 bases lay in between. Germline V gene sequence: CDR1 KGHSH, CDR2 LQKENI. The CDR3 here is CASSQQVSVGEQFF. DNA of the CDR3: TGTGCCAGCTCACAACAGGTCTCCGTTGGTGAGCAGTTCTTC. Complete variable domain (other parts from reference TRBV18 and TRBJ2-1): NAGVMQNPRHLVRRRGQEARLRCSPMKGHSHVYWYRQLPEEGLKFMVYLQKENIIDESGMPKERFSAEFPKEGPSILRIQQVVRGDSAAYFCASSQQVSVGEQFFGPGTRLTVL.

Only a few counts were recorded for this clone. The J gene is TRBJ2-5, the V gene TRBV6-1; 11 nucleotides agree with TRBD1. This CDR3 is 14 amino acids long. CDR1 and CDR2 (germline): MNHNS, SASEGT. V shed 4 bases, J shed 5 bases, and the junction held 3 bases outside the gene matches. CDR3: CASSGDRGTETQYF. The CDR3 region has the DNA TGTGCCAGCAGTGGGGACAGGGGGACGGAGACCCAGTACTTC.

This clone is medium-sized within its sample. V and J are TRBV18 and TRBJ2-7; D remains ambiguous. The V end was cut by 0 bases, the J end by 2 bases, with 11 bases between. This CDR3 contains 15 residues. The germline gives CDR1 KGHSH, CDR2 LQKENI. This chain's CDR3 is CASSPPDGTTYEQYF. Written as DNA, the CDR3 is TGTGCCAGCTCACCACCGGATGGTACCACCTACGAGCAGTACTTC.

The rearrangement joins TRBV27 to TRBJ1-1; D is uncertain. The CDR3 extends over 11 amino acids. CDR1 and CDR2 (germline): MNHEY, SMNVEV (reference sequence). The CDR3 is CVSQSVTEAFF. The CDR3, as DNA: TGTGTCTCTCAATCGGTAACTGAAGCTTTCTTT.

V is TRBV5-1 and J is TRBJ2-3; 13 bases match TRBD2. V lost 4 bases to trimming and J lost 2 bases; unmatched junction nucleotides: 4. The CDR3 sequence is 16 residues long. Germline CDR1 SGHRS, CDR2 YFSETQ. CDR3 protein: CASSPGLAGATDTQYF. The CDR3 DNA is TGCGCCAGCAGCCCAGGACTAGCGGGAGCCACAGATACGCAGTATTTT.

This clone was seen a handful of times. The gene calls are TRBV15 and TRBJ1-3; 9 bases map to TRBD1. There are 14 residues in the CDR3. The V gene end was trimmed by 8 bases and the J gene end by 4 bases; junction bases not matched to a gene: 6. Per germline, CDR1 LNHNV and CDR2 YYDKDF (reference sequence). CDR3 nucleotides: TGTGCCACCTCAAGGACAGGGGAGGGAAACACCATATATTTT. Its translation is CATSRTGEGNTIYF.

The chain has TRBV27 and TRBJ1-1; the match to TRBD1 covers 7 bases. CDR1 is MNHEY, CDR2 SMNVEV, per germline (reference sequence). Trimming took 6 bases from V and 4 from J; bases not matched to a gene: 11. The CDR3 covers 15 residues. The CDR3 is CASSPDRTRSTEAFF. CDR3 nucleotides: TGTGCCAGCAGCCCGGACAGGACAAGGTCCACTGAAGCTTTCTTT.

CDR3 sequence: CASSGGQASNEQFF. As DNA, the CDR3 is TGTGCCAGCAGCGGGGGACAGGCCTCCAATGAGCAGTTCTTC. The V and J genes are TRBV7-9 and TRBJ2-1, with TRBD1 identical over 8 bases. J was trimmed by 6 bases and V by 5 bases; bases with no gene match: 6. The CDR3 is made up of 14 amino acids. CDR1 and CDR2 from the germline V gene are SEHNR and FQNEAQ (reference sequence).

The rearrangement uses TRBV28 and TRBJ2-7, with TRBD1 matching over 7 bases. The CDR3 is 14 residues long. Germline lookup yields CDR1 MDHEN and CDR2 SYDVKM. Trimming took 4 bases from V and 3 from J; bases not matched to a gene: 6. The chain's CDR3 is CASSYRQGYYEQYF. In DNA form, the CDR3 reads TGTGCCAGCAGTTACCGACAGGGATACTACGAGCAGTACTTC.

A single count supports this clone. The rearrangement joins TRBV19 to TRBJ1-4, with D maybe TRBD1 (5 bases). Germline CDR1 and CDR2: LNHDA and SQIVND (reference sequence). The CDR3 has 15 amino acids. The V gene lost 6 bases and the J gene lost 4 bases, with 15 bases spanning the gap. This CDR3 reads CASSHFGTGNEKLFF. For the CDR3, the DNA is TGTGCCAGTAGCCATTTCGGGACGGGTAATGAAAAACTGTTTTTT.

The chain carries TRBV7-8 and TRBJ2-7; possible D gene TRBD2, 5 bases. CDR1 is SGHVS and CDR2 is FQNEAQ in the germline V gene. The V and J ends lost 3 bases and 4 bases respectively, with 13 bases between them. The CDR3 spans 14 residues. In nucleotides, the CDR3 is TGTGCCAGCAGCTTGAACCGAGGGCCTTACGAGCAGTACTTC. Protein sequence: CASSLNRGPYEQYF.